These 12 T cell receptor beta chains share one sample of origin, sequenced in a study of spatial heterogeneity in lung cancer. The time point here: blood at routine non-recurrence follow-up after resection. Unsorted whole RNA from tumor, nontumor lung or frozen PBMC underwent sequencing. TCRdb re-derived calls from the 5' RACE reads in MiXCR, one entry per CDR3 protein. The data hold roughly 120,000 distinct CDR3 sequences, with 10% to 15% observed a single time. Sequencing used PBMCs, obtained at follow-up. The receptors originated from a male donor with early-stage non-small cell lung cancer.

This clonotype was counted only a few times. The chain is built from TRBV20-1 and TRBJ2-1; a weak D match, TRBD1 (5 bases). CDR1 DFQATT and CDR2 SNEGSKA come from the germline V gene (reference sequence). There are 14 residues in the CDR3. Trimming took off 6 bases at V and 0 bases at J, with 12 bases between the two ends. In DNA form, the CDR3 reads TGCAGTGCCCTTCAGGGAACCTCCTACAATGAGCAGTTCTTC. It encodes CSALQGTSYNEQFF.

Ten or more counts support this clonotype. This chain uses TRBV14 with TRBJ1-1, with a possible D match to TRBD1 (5 bases). The germline V and J ends were trimmed by 1 base and 0 bases, with 9 bases remaining between them. CDR3 length: 15 residues. Germline CDR1 and CDR2: SGHDN and FVKESK. The CDR3 bases are TGTGCCAGCAGCCAAGCGAAGGGGCTGAACACTGAAGCTTTCTTT. Translated, it gives CASSQAKGLNTEAFF.

V is TRBV2 and J is TRBJ2-5; 9 positions match TRBD1. V gave up 7 bases and J gave up 4 bases; unmatched junction bases: 7. CDR3 length: 14 residues. Looked up from germline, CDR1 is SNHLY and CDR2 is FYNNEI. Here the CDR3 DNA reads TGTGCCAGCAACTCCGGGACAGGGCGAGAGACCCAGTACTTC. Amino acid sequence: CASNSGTGRETQYF.

The rearrangement joins TRBV28 to TRBJ2-7, with 10 bases that match TRBD2. Trimming took 6 bases from V and 3 from J; bases not matched to a gene: 8. This CDR3 region has 15 residues. CDR1 is MDHEN and CDR2 is SYDVKM in the germline V gene. The DNA of the CDR3 is TGTGCCAGCAGCAGTAGCGGGGGGCCACACTACGAGCAGTACTTC. Its protein product is CASSSSGGPHYEQYF.

The CDR3 coding sequence is TGCGCCAGCAGCCAAACGGACGGCCGTACAGATACGCAGTATTTT. This codes for CASSQTDGRTDTQYF. The J gene is TRBJ2-3, the V gene TRBV4-1; D is unresolved. The CDR3 sequence is 15 residues long. Germline assignment: CDR1 MGHRA and CDR2 YSYEKL. Trimming removed 2 bases from V and 3 bases from J, with 12 bases in between.

This clonotype was observed many times. The chain employs TRBV27 and TRBJ2-6; 8 bases line up with TRBD1. CDR3 size: 18 residues. Germline CDR1 is MNHEY and CDR2 is SMNVEV (reference sequence). With V trimmed by 5 bases and J by 4 bases, 13 bases remained unmatched. The CDR3 region is CASSTPGTGYAGANVLTF. The CDR3 DNA sequence: TGTGCCAGCAGTACGCCCGGGACAGGATATGCCGGGGCCAACGTCCTGACTTTC.

This clonotype has more than one count but fewer than ten. The V and J genes are TRBV9 and TRBJ2-1; weak D call: TRBD1 (7 bases). V lost 0 bases to trimming and J lost 5 bases, with 12 bases between them. In germline, CDR1 is SGDLS, CDR2 YYNGEE. This CDR3 spans 15 amino acids. CDR3 sequence: CASSVVGGTDNEQFF. Here the CDR3 DNA reads TGTGCCAGCAGCGTAGTCGGCGGGACAGACAATGAGCAGTTCTTC.

In its sample, this clonotype was seen many times. The chain employs TRBV29-1 and TRBJ2-1; perhaps TRBD1 as D (6 bases). Germline loops: CDR1 SQVTM, CDR2 ANQGSEA. V shed 2 bases and J shed 5 bases, with 10 bases lying between them. This CDR3 has 13 residues. The CDR3 sequence: CSVESHRDNEQFF. The CDR3 nucleotides read TGCAGCGTTGAAAGCCACAGGGACAATGAGCAGTTCTTC.

This clonotype has a count of ten or more. The chain carries TRBV7-9 and TRBJ1-6; D ambiguous. The CDR3 contains 16 residues. Trimming shortened V by 4 bases and J by 5 bases, and 15 bases separated the two germline ends. Germline CDR1 is SEHNR and CDR2 is FQNEAQ (reference sequence). Written as DNA, the CDR3 is TGTGCCAGCAGCTCCCGGAGGTCCGGCGATAATTCACCCCTCCACTTT. Its translation is CASSSRRSGDNSPLHF.

This clonotype was seen more than once but under ten times. The gene calls are TRBV20-1 and TRBJ1-1; no definite D call. CDR1 is DFQATT and CDR2 is SNEGSKA in the germline V gene (reference sequence). This CDR3 comprises 12 residues. With 4 bases removed from V and 1 base from J, the gap between germline ends came to 7 bases. CDR3 region: CSATAGNTEAFF. In DNA form, the CDR3 reads TGCAGTGCTACGGCAGGGAACACTGAAGCTTTCTTT.

The chain employs TRBV12-3 or TRBV12-4 and TRBJ2-2; D remains unclear. The CDR3 has 16 amino acids. V lost 5 bases, J lost 2 bases, and 15 bases lay in between. The CDR3 bases are TGTGCCAGCAGTAGAGACCGACGAATCAACACCGGGGAGCTGTTTTTT. This sequence encodes CASSRDRRINTGELFF.

The chain links TRBV20-1 to TRBJ2-3, with 9 bases identical to TRBD2. The ends lost 1 base at V and 6 bases at J; junction bases unmatched: 5. This CDR3 comprises 14 residues. CDR1 and CDR2 from the germline V gene are DFQATT and SNEGSKA (reference sequence). The CDR3 coding sequence is TGCAGTGCTAGAGCGAGCGGGGGGCACGATACGCAGTATTTT. Protein sequence: CSARASGGHDTQYF.